The clone carrying this T cell receptor (beta chain) was found a few times. The data derive from a study of blood T cells in healthy people across ages. CDR1 is SGHTA and CDR2 is FQGTGA in the germline V gene. The CDR3 contains 15 residues. Trimming stripped 1 base from V and 0 bases from J, with 7 bases between. PCR was performed a second time for about 7 to 11 cycles using a sample-barcoded 5' primer and a J-beta primer mix. Template switching added a 12-random-nucleotide identifier to every cDNA molecule. One entry per CDR3 protein results from TCRdb running MiXCR on the 5' RACE reads. The sample carries about 680,000 distinct CDR3 sequences, approximately 49% recorded once.

This chain links TRBV7-3 with TRBJ2-1, with D unresolved. Source material: blood. This receptor was taken from a woman in her sixties in good health. The chain's CDR3 is CASSLRHSSYNEQFF. The CDR3 nucleotides are TGTGCCAGCAGCTTAAGACACAGCTCCTACAATGAGCAGTTCTTC.